The next 4 T cell receptor beta chains were all read from a single sample in a study of CD8 T cells in Susac syndrome. RNA was extracted with the RNeasy kit, and a quantity of 0.5 to 1 ug was reverse transcribed using random hexamers. TCRdb re-derived calls from the immunoSEQ multiplex PCR reads in MiXCR, one entry per CDR3 protein. The sample includes fewer than 350,000 distinct CDR3 sequences, approximately 90% of them seen just once. The sequenced sample consisted of CD4+ T cells from PBMCs. The receptors were gathered from a human donor with multiple sclerosis.

The J gene is TRBJ1-6, the V gene TRBV30; D unresolved. CDR1 is GTSNPN and CDR2 is SVGIG in the germline V gene (reference sequence). Trimming shortened V by 5 bases and J by 8 bases, and 13 bases separated the two germline ends. CDR3 size: 13 residues. CDR3 protein: CAWDLVKDSPLHF. The CDR3 DNA reads TGTGCCTGGGATCTGGTTAAGGATTCACCCCTCCACTTT.

J is TRBJ2-3 and V is TRBV15; TRBD2 matches at 8 bases. Germline CDR1 and CDR2: LNHNV and YYDKDF (reference sequence). Trimming removed 2 bases from V and 2 bases from J; junction bases left unmatched: 6. This CDR3 is built from 16 residues. The DNA of the CDR3 is TGTGCCACCAGCAGATTTAGCGGGGAGTACACAGATACGCAGTATTTT. It yields the protein CATSRFSGEYTDTQYF.

This chain joins TRBV21-1 and TRBJ1-1; TRBD1, as called in the table, went unchecked against the DNA. TRBV21-1 is marked as a pseudogene. This CDR3 is 18 amino acids long. CDR3 residues: CASSKAHRTAPMNTEAFF. The CDR3 DNA is TGTGCCAGCAGCAAAGCTCACAGGACTGCTCCAATGAACACTGAAGCTTTCTTT.

J is TRBJ2-3 and V is TRBV19; possible D gene TRBD2, 5 bases. The V end was cut by 6 bases, the J end by 0 bases, with 13 bases between. The length of the CDR3 is 15 residues. Per the germline V gene, CDR1 is LNHDA and CDR2 is SQIVND (reference sequence). DNA for the CDR3: TGTGCCAGTAGCGCCAGCGGATCTAGCACAGATACGCAGTATTTT. As protein: CASSASGSSTDTQYF.